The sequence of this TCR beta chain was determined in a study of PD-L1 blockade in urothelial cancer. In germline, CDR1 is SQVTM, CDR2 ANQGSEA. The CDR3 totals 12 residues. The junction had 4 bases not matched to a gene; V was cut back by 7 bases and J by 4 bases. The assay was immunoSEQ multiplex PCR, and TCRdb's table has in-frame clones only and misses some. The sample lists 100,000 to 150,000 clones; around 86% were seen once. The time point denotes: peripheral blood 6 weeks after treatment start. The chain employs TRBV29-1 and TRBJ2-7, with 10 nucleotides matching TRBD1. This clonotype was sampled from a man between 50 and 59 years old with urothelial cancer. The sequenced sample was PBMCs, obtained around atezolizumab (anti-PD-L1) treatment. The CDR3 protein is CSAWDRGYEQYF. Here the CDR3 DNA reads TGCAGCGCATGGGACAGGGGATACGAGCAGTACTTC.